This record covers a single T cell receptor (beta chain). Antigen unknown. In the PCR, 60 Vbeta and 13 Jbeta primers were used. Original handling: It was a later analysis that counted 83 million or so unique TCR beta chains, of which about 10 million were shared. Here immunoSEQ multiplex PCR was the method, and the copy in TCRdb shows in-frame clones only, minus some. From that table come the V and J calls and clone size; the DNA was used to work out D and trimming. The table includes about 140,000 clones, 76% detected once. The data are from a study of cytomegalovirus exposure and HLA in healthy donors. Findings and caveats of the study: Later on, analysis showed that most CMV-associated TCR beta chains appeared to be HLA-restricted. Roughly uniform sequencing depth across donors was assumed, possibly incorrectly. Some TCR beta chains (roughly 150 of them) were listed as cytomegalovirus-associated.

Sequences were obtained from PBMCs. The TCR comes from a man between 35 and 55 years old in good health and CMV-seronegative.

The CDR3 DNA reads as TGTGCCAGCAGCGCCAGGACATCAGGGGGCACTGAAGCTTTCTTT. The encoded protein is CASSARTSGGTEAFF. The V call is TRBV7-9, the J call TRBJ1-1, with 7 bases fitting TRBD1. CDR3 length: 15 amino acids. Per germline, CDR1 SEHNR and CDR2 FQNEAQ (reference sequence). Germline trimming cut 5 bases from V and 4 bases from J; bases unmatched to any gene: 10. The whole variable domain, filled in from reference TRBV7-9 and TRBJ1-1, reads DTGVSQNPRHKITKRGQNVTFRCDPISEHNRLYWYRQTLGQGPEFLTYFQNEAQLEKSRLLSDRFSAERPKGSFSTLEIQRTEQGDSAMYLCASSARTSGGTEAFFGQGTRLTVV.